Following are 3 T cell receptor beta chains from one sample sequenced in a study of control samples from healthy donors and cancer patients. The protocol was immunoSEQ multiplex PCR, while the TCRdb copy is restricted to in-frame clones and leaves out a portion. This table has just over 90,000 clones, around 86% appearing once. The sample comprised blood. The source of these receptors is a woman between 45 and 60 years old in good health.

V and J are TRBV5-6 and TRBJ2-5; 10 bases fit TRBD2. Germline V gives CDR1 SGHDT, CDR2 YYEEEE. The CDR3 sequence is 17 residues long. Trimming removed 4 bases from V and 1 base from J; junction bases left unmatched: 10. The CDR3 loop is CASSTGLAVAPQETQYF. CDR3 coding DNA: TGTGCCAGCAGCACTGGACTAGCGGTGGCTCCCCAAGAGACCCAGTACTTC.

V is TRBV24-1 and J is TRBJ1-2; TRBD1 matches 8 bases. With 5 bases clipped from V and 5 bases from J, the junction kept 6 bases outside the gene matches. This CDR3 has 14 amino acids. Germline CDR1 and CDR2: KGHDR and SFDVKD. CDR3 DNA sequence: TGTGCCACCAGTGCCTCGACAGGGGATTATGGCTACACCTTC. This sequence encodes CATSASTGDYGYTF.

In its sample, this clone was seen a few times. V gene TRBV18 combines with J gene TRBJ2-3; tentatively, D is TRBD1 (5 bases). CDR1 and CDR2 (germline): KGHSH, LQKENI. The length of the CDR3 is 15 residues. The V end was cut by 4 bases, the J end by 2 bases, with 13 bases between. CDR3 sequence: CASSRGQGNTDTQYF. The CDR3 DNA reads as TGTGCCAGCTCACGGGGCCAGGGCAACACAGATACGCAGTATTTT.